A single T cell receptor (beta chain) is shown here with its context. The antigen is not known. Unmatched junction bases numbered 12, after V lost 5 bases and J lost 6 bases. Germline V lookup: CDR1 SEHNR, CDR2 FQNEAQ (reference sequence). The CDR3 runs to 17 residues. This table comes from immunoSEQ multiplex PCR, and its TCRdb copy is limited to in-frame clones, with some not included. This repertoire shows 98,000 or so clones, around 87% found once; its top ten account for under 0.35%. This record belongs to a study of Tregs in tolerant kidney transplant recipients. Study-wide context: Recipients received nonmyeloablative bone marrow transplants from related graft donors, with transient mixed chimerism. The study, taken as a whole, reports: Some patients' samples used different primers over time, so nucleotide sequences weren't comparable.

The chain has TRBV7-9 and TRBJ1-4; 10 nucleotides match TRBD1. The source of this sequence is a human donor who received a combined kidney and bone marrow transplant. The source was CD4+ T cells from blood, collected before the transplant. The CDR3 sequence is CASSRRTGGAYYEKLFF. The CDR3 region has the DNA TGTGCCAGCAGCCGAAGGACAGGGGGGGCCTACTATGAAAAACTGTTTTTT.